This T cell receptor beta chain was retrieved from a study of cytomegalovirus exposure and HLA in healthy donors. Study-wide results and caveats: Rare TCR sequences dominated, though some public TCRs recurred in many donors. It was confirmed in vitro that a few of the CMV-associated chains were specific for CMV antigens.

PCR employed 60 Vbeta and 13 Jbeta primers. The protocol was immunoSEQ multiplex PCR, while the TCRdb copy is restricted to in-frame clones and leaves out a portion. The data contain around 150,000 clones, roughly 80% of them seen just once; the ten biggest clones take up about 1.6%. Regarding donors, all were healthy bone marrow donors. Notes on this clone: Its antigen is not identified.

This receptor was taken from a man aged 40-55 years in good health and CMV-seronegative. Source material: PBMCs.

CDR3 bases: TGTGCCAGCAGTCTTTTCGGGAATGAGCAGTTCTTC. This encodes CASSLFGNEQFF. The chain recombines TRBV28 with TRBJ2-1; unclear D gene. CDR1 is MDHEN, CDR2 SYDVKM, per germline. The CDR3 is 12 residues long. With 5 bases removed from V and 7 bases from J, the gap between germline ends came to 9 bases. The variable domain in full, with the rest retrieved from reference TRBV28 and TRBJ2-1, is DVKVTQSSRYLVKRTGEKVFLECVQDMDHENMFWYRQDPGLGLRLIYFSYDVKMKEKGDIPEGYSVSREKKERFSLILESASTNQTSMYLCASSLFGNEQFFGPGTRLTVL.